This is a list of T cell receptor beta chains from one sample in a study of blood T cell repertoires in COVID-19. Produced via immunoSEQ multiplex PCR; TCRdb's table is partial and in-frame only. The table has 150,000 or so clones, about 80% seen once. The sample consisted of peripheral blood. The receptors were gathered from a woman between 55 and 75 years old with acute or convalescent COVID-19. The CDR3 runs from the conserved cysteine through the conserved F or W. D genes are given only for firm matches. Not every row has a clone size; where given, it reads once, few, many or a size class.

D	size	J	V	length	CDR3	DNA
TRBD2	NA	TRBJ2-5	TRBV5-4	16	CASSLGELAGGETQYF	TGTGCCAGCAGCTTGGGGGAACTAGCGGGAGGAGAGACCCAGTACTTC
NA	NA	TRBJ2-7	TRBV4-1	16	CASSQERVRGYYEQYF	TGCGCCAGCAGCCAAGAAAGGGTGAGGGGGTACTACGAGCAGTACTTC
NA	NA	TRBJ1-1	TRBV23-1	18	CASSRKTKTGPTYTEAFF	TGCGCCAGCAGTCGTAAAACAAAGACAGGTCCCACTTACACTGAAGCTTTCTTT
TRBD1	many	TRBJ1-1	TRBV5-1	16	CASSFGDGTAIIEAFF	TGCGCCAGCAGCTTTGGGGATGGGACAGCCATTATTGAAGCTTTCTTT
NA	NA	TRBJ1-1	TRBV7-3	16	CASSLTRTGVGTEAFF	TGTGCCAGCAGCTTGACCCGGACGGGGGTGGGAACTGAAGCTTTCTTT
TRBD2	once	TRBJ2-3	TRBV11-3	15	CASSSRGSITDTQYF	TGTGCCAGCAGCTCCCGCGGGAGTATCACAGATACGCAGTATTTT
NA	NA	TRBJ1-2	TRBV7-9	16	CASSRPGQPPGYGYTF	TGTGCCAGCAGCCGCCCCGGACAGCCGCCGGGGTATGGCTACACCTTC
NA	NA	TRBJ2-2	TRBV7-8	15	CASSLVELRTGELFF	TGTGCCAGCAGCTTAGTTGAACTTCGAACCGGGGAGCTGTTTTTT
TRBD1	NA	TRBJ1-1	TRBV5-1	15	CASSGQGAVGTEAFF	TGCGCCAGCAGCGGGCAGGGGGCGGTTGGGACTGAAGCTTTCTTT
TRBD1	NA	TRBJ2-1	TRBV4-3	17	CASSRAPQGALDNEQFF	TGCGCCAGCAGCCGGGCCCCCCAGGGGGCCTTAGACAATGAGCAGTTCTTC
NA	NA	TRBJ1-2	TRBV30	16	CAWSPKGHRVDYGYTF	TGTGCCTGGAGCCCAAAAGGGCACAGGGTGGACTATGGCTACACCTTC
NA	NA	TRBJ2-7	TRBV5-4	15	CASSFALGEDYEQYF	TGTGCCAGCAGCTTCGCGCTAGGGGAGGACTACGAGCAGTACTTC
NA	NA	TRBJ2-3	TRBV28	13	CAAGLTGTDTQYF	TGTGCCGCGGGGTTGACGGGCACAGATACGCAGTATTTT
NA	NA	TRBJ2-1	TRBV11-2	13	CASSSDNYNEQFF	TGTGCCAGCAGCTCGGACAACTACAATGAGCAGTTCTTC
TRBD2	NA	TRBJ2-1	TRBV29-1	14	CSVKAGAMGNEQFF	TGCAGCGTTAAAGCGGGAGCTATGGGCAATGAGCAGTTCTTC
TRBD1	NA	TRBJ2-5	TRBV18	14	CASSPRQGSETQYF	TGTGCCAGCTCACCACGACAGGGCTCGGAGACCCAGTACTTC
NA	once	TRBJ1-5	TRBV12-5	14	CASGETEINQPQHF	TGTGCTAGTGGCGAAACAGAAATCAATCAGCCCCAGCATTTT
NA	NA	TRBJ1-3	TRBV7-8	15	CASSLSYGSGNTIYF	TGTGCCAGCAGCTTATCTTACGGGTCTGGAAACACCATATATTTT
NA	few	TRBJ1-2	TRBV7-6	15	CASSLKAGDPYGYTF	TGTGCCAGCAGCTTAAAGGCAGGGGACCCGTATGGCTACACCTTC
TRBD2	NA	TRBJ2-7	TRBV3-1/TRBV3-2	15	CASSQAFGGDFEQYF	TGTGCCAGCAGCCAAGCGTTCGGGGGGGACTTCGAGCAGTACTTC
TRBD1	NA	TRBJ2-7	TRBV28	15	CASSTQWDRGYEQYF	TGTGCCAGCAGTACACAATGGGACAGGGGTTACGAGCAGTACTTC
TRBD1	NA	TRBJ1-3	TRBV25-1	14	CASSRQGDGNTIYF	TGTGCCAGCAGTCGACAGGGGGATGGAAACACCATATATTTT
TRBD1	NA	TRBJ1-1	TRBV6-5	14	CASIPGQSNTEAFF	TGTGCCAGCATCCCGGGACAGTCTAACACTGAAGCTTTCTTT
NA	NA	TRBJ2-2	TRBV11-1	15	CASSLGDLHTGELFF	TGTGCCAGCAGCTTAGGGGACTTACACACCGGGGAGCTGTTTTTT
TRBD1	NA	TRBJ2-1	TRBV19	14	CASSIQTGGGEQFF	TGTGCCAGTAGTATTCAGACAGGGGGTGGTGAGCAGTTCTTC
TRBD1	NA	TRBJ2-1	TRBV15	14	CATSLDRGNNEQFF	TGTGCCACCAGCTTGGACAGGGGAAACAATGAGCAGTTCTTC
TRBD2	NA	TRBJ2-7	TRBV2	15	CASSEETSGVNEQYF	TGTGCCAGCAGTGAAGAGACTAGCGGGGTCAACGAGCAGTACTTC
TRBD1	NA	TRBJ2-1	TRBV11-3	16	CASSLVSGGPSGEQFF	TGTGCCAGCAGCTTAGTTTCAGGGGGACCGTCGGGTGAGCAGTTCTTC
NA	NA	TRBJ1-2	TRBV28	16	CASSLSPGEPDYGYTF	TGTGCCAGCAGTTTATCGCCGGGGGAACCAGACTATGGCTACACCTTC
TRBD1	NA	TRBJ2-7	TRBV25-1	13	CASSEGDRVEQYF	TGTGCCAGCAGTGAAGGCGACAGGGTCGAGCAGTACTTC
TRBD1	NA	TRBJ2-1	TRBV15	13	CATSRRQGNEQFF	TGTGCCACCAGCAGGCGACAGGGCAATGAGCAGTTCTTC
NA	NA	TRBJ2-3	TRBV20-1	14	CSASREIGTDTQYF	TGCAGTGCTAGTAGGGAGATCGGTACAGATACGCAGTATTTT
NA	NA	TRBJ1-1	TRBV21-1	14	CASSILQGYTEAFF	TGTGCCAGCAGTATCTTACAGGGCTACACTGAAGCTTTCTTT
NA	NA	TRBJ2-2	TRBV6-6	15	CASSSQGLGTGELFF	TGTGCCAGCAGTTCGCAGGGTTTGGGCACCGGGGAGCTGTTTTTT
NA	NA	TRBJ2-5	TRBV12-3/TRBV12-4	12	CASSLGAQTQYF	TGTGCCAGCAGTTTAGGCGCGCAGACCCAGTACTTC
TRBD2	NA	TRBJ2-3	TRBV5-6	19	CASSLRTSGRSARTDTQYF	TGTGCCAGCAGCCTTCGGACTAGCGGGAGGTCCGCACGCACAGATACGCAGTATTTT
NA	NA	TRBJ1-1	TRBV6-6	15	CASSSLRGGVTEAFF	TGTGCCAGCAGCTCCTTGCGGGGAGGTGTTACTGAAGCTTTCTTT
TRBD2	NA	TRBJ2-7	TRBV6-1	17	CASSEGSGSSFGYEQYF	TGTGCCAGCAGTGAAGGTAGCGGGAGTTCCTTCGGGTACGAGCAGTACTTC
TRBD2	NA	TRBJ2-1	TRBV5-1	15	CASSLTSEYYNEQFF	TGCGCCAGCAGCTTGACTAGCGAATACTACAATGAGCAGTTCTTC
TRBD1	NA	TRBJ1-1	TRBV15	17	CATSRDGTGTASSEAFF	TGTGCCACCAGCAGAGACGGGACCGGGACAGCCTCCTCTGAAGCTTTCTTT
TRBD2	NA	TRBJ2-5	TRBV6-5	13	CASLAGYQETQYF	TGTGCCAGCTTAGCGGGTTACCAAGAGACCCAGTACTTC
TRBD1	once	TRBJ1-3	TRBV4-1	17	CASSQLLGGAVGNTIYF	TGCGCCAGCAGCCAACTCCTAGGGGGCGCGGTAGGAAACACCATATATTTT
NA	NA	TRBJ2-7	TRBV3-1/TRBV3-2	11	CASMGLSEQYF	TGTGCCAGCATGGGACTGTCCGAGCAGTACTTC
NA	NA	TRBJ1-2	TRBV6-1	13	CASSEGTVTGYTF	TGTGCCAGCAGTGAAGGAACAGTTACTGGCTACACCTTC
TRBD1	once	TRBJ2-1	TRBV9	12	CASSADRGEQFF	TGTGCCAGCAGCGCCGACAGGGGCGAGCAGTTCTTC
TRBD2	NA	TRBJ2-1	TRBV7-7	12	CASSLAGGAQFF	TGTGCTAGCAGCTTAGCGGGAGGGGCGCAGTTCTTC
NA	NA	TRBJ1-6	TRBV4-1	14	CASSQARNNSPLHF	TGCGCCAGCAGCCAAGCCAGAAATAATTCACCCCTCCACTTT
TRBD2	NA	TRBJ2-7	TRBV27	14	CASSLRISGGEQYF	TGTGCCAGCAGTTTACGGATCTCCGGGGGGGAGCAGTACTTC
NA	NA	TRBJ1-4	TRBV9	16	CASSVGATLTNEKLFF	TGTGCCAGCAGCGTAGGGGCCACCCTAACTAATGAAAAACTGTTTTTT
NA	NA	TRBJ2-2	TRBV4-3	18	CASSRGVRGTANTGELFF	TGCGCCAGCAGCCGCGGGGTCAGAGGGACAGCGAACACCGGGGAGCTGTTTTTT
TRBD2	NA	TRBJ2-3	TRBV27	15	CASRVAGQNTDTQYF	TGTGCCAGCAGGGTAGCGGGACAAAACACAGATACGCAGTATTTT
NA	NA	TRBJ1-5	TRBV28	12	CASSLVRKLQHF	TGTGCCAGCAGTTTGGTCAGGAAACTTCAGCATTTT
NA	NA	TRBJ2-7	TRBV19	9	CACLPRQYF	TGTGCCTGCTTGCCGAGGCAGTACTTC
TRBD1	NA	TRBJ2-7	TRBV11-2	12	CASRTGQNEQYF	TGTGCCAGCCGGACAGGGCAAAACGAGCAGTACTTC